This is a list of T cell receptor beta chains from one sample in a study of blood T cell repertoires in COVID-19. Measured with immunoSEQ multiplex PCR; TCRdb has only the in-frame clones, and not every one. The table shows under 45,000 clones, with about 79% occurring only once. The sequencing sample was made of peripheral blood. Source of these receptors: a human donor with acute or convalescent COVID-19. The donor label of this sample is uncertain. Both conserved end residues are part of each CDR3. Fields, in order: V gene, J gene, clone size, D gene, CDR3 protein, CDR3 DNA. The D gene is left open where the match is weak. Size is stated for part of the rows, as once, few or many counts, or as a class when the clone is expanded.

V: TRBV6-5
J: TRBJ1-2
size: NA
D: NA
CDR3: CASSYDIREGYTF
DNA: TGTGCCAGCAGTTACGACATCAGGGAAGGCTACACCTTC

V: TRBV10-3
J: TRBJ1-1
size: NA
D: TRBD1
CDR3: CAISHRDRGRTEAFF
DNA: TGTGCCATCAGCCACCGGGACAGGGGGCGAACTGAAGCTTTCTTT

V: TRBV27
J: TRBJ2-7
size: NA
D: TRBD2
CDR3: CASRLLAGSYEQYF
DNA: TGTGCCAGCAGACTTCTAGCGGGATCATACGAGCAGTACTTC

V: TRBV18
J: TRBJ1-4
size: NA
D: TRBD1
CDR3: CASSPSDRVDEKLFF
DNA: TGTGCCAGCTCACCCTCCGACAGGGTAGATGAAAAACTGTTTTTT

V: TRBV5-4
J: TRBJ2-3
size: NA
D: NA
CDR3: CASNLGTIPRGDTQYF
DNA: TGTGCCAGCAACTTGGGCACAATCCCCCGTGGAGATACGCAGTATTTT

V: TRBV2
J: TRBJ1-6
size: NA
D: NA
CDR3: CASSEAGAGVGNSPLHF
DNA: TGTGCCAGCAGTGAAGCGGGCGCAGGGGTAGGGAATTCACCCCTCCACTTT

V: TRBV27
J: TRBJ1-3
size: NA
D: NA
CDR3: CASSLSQAGGNTIYF
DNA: TGTGCCAGCAGTTTATCACAGGCCGGTGGAAACACCATATATTTT

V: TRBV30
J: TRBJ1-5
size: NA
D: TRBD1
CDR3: CAWSPGTGTFKPQHF
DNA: TGTGCCTGGAGTCCCGGGACAGGGACCTTCAAGCCCCAGCATTTT

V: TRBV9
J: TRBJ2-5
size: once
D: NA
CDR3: CASSVVIGETQYF
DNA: TGTGCCAGCAGCGTAGTAATCGGAGAGACCCAGTACTTC

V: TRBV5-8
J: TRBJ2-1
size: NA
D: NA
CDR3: CASSLGQAYNEQFF
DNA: TGTGCCAGCAGCTTGGGACAGGCCTACAATGAGCAGTTCTTC

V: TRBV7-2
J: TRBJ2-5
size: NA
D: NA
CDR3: CASSYGLRQETQYF
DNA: TGTGCCAGCAGCTACGGTTTGAGACAAGAGACCCAGTACTTC

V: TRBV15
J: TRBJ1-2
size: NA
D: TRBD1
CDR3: CATSRRSIQGAVGYTF
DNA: TGTGCCACCAGCAGACGATCGATTCAGGGGGCGGTTGGCTACACCTTC

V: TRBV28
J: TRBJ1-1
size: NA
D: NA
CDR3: CASKSVNTEAFF
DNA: TGTGCCAGCAAATCCGTGAACACTGAAGCTTTCTTT